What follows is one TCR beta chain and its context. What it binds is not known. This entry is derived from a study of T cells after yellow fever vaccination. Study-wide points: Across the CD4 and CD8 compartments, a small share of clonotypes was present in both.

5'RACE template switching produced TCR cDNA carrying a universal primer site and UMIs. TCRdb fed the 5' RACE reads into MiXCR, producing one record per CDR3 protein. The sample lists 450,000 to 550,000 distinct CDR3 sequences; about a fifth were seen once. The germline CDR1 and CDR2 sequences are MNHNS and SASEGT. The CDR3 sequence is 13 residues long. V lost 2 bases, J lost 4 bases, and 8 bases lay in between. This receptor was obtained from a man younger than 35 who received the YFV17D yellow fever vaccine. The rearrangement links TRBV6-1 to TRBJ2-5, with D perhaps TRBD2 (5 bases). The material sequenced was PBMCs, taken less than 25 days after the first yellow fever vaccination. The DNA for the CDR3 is TGTGCCAGCAGTGAAACACTAGGAGAGACCCAGTACTTC. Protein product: CASSETLGETQYF.